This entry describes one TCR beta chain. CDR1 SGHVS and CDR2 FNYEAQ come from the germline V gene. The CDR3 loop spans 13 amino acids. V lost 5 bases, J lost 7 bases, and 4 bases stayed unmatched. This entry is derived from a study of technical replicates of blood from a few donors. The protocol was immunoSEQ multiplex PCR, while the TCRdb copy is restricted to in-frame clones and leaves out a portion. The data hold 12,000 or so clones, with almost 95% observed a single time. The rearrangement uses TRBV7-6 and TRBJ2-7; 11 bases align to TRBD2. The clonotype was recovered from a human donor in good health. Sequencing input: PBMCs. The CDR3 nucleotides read TGTGCCAGCAGCCGGACTAGCGGGCAGGAGCAGTACTTC. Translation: CASSRTSGQEQYF.